The entry that follows covers one T cell receptor beta chain sequence. What it binds is unknown. The junction does not match germline at one end; this may be a read error. The use of a sample-barcoded 5' primer and a J-beta primer mix characterized a second PCR of about 7 to 12 cycles. TCRdb analysed the 5' RACE reads with MiXCR anew, one entry per CDR3 protein. This sample has some 1.5 million distinct CDR3 sequences, with approximately 28% found just once. This sample was included in a study of blood T cells in healthy people across ages. Study-level findings and limits: Whereas aged donors had fewer naive CD4+ cells, long-lived donors had more of them and higher diversity. Since the PBMCs were unsorted, naive and antigen-experienced cells could not be conclusively compared.

No fewer than 5.5 micrograms of total RNA were isolated from every sample. The CDR3 spans 14 residues. Germline CDR1 SGHRS, CDR2 YFSETQ. The chain carries TRBV5-1 and TRBJ2-3; D possibly corresponds to TRBD2 (6 bases). Material: blood. The sequence was obtained from a woman younger than 45 in good health. The CDR3 nucleotides are TGCACCAGCAGCGCCACGGGAGGCACAGATACGCAGTATTTT. Residues: CTSSATGGTDTQYF.